The 7 T cell receptor beta chains given below trace back to one sample, sequenced in a study of blood T cell repertoires in COVID-19. Produced via immunoSEQ multiplex PCR; TCRdb's table is partial and in-frame only. The data show about 130,000 clones, over 75% seen once. The sequencing sample was made of peripheral blood. The receptors were gathered from a man aged 35 to 55 with active or convalescent COVID-19.

The genes are TRBV7-2 and TRBJ1-6, with D perhaps matching TRBD1 (6 bases). There are 14 residues in the CDR3. V was cut by 3 bases and J by 10 bases, with 13 bases left in between. CDR1 is SGHTA, CDR2 FQGNSA, per germline. CDR3 nucleotide sequence: TGTGCCAGCAGCTTCCAGGGGAGTGACTCACCCCTCCACTTT. Protein sequence: CASSFQGSDSPLHF.

The rearrangement joins TRBV27 to TRBJ1-2; 7 nucleotides align to TRBD1. V was clipped by 2 bases and J by 8 bases; unmatched bases: 5. Germline-derived CDR1 and CDR2 are MNHEY and SMNVEV (reference sequence). The CDR3 is 13 amino acids. The CDR3 DNA follows: TGTGCCAGCAGTTTAAACAGGGGATGGGGCTACACCTTC. Translating gives CASSLNRGWGYTF.

The rearrangement uses TRBV5-4 and TRBJ2-5; 9 bases match TRBD1. This CDR3 comprises 16 residues. Germline-derived CDR1 and CDR2 are SGHNT and YYREEE (reference sequence). With V trimmed by 0 bases and J by 2 bases, 5 bases remained unmatched. The chain's CDR3 is CASSLGGTGRQETQYF. DNA of the CDR3: TGTGCCAGCAGCTTGGGGGGGACAGGGAGACAAGAGACCCAGTACTTC.

The chain employs TRBV7-8 and TRBJ1-4, with TRBD1 matching 12 bases. The CDR3 consists of 15 residues. Germline V gene lookup returns CDR1 SGHVS and CDR2 FQNEAQ. V gave up 2 bases and J gave up 7 bases; unmatched junction bases: 2. The CDR3 loop reads CASSLPGQGAEKLFF. The DNA for the CDR3 is TGTGCCAGCAGCTTACCGGGACAGGGGGCTGAAAAACTGTTTTTT.

The gene calls are TRBV4-2 and TRBJ1-5, with 7 positions matching TRBD1. CDR1 LGHNA and CDR2 YNFKEQ come from the germline V gene. CDR3 size: 17 residues. Trimming at V came to 0 bases and at J to 5 bases, leaving 10 bases not matched to a gene. CDR3 amino acids: CASSQEGAGGRDQPQHF. The DNA for the CDR3 is TGTGCCAGCAGCCAAGAGGGGGCAGGGGGTCGCGATCAGCCCCAGCATTTT.

This clone occurred once. J is TRBJ2-3 and V is TRBV9; 7 bases align to TRBD1. The CDR3 sequence is 15 residues long. Trimming took 0 bases from V and 1 from J; bases not matched to a gene: 2. CDR1 is SGDLS, CDR2 YYNGEE, per germline. CDR3 nucleotides: TGTGCCAGCAGCGTAGGACAGGGAGGCACAGATACGCAGTATTTT. Translation: CASSVGQGGTDTQYF. Filled out from reference TRBV9 and TRBJ2-3, the complete variable domain reads DSGVTQTPKHLITATGQRVTLRCSPRSGDLSVYWYQQSLDQGLQFLIQYYNGEERAKGNILERFSAQQFPDLHSELNLSSLELGDSALYFCASSVGQGGTDTQYFGPGTRLTVL.

V is TRBV2 and J is TRBJ2-7, with D perhaps matching TRBD2 (6 bases). Deletions cut 6 bases from V and 1 base from J, with 16 bases between. Germline V gene lookup returns CDR1 SNHLY and CDR2 FYNNEI. The CDR3 consists of 15 residues. The CDR3 nucleotides read TGTGCCAGCAGAGGCGGGACCGTCGTATCCTACGAGCAGTACTTC. This translates into CASRGGTVVSYEQYF.